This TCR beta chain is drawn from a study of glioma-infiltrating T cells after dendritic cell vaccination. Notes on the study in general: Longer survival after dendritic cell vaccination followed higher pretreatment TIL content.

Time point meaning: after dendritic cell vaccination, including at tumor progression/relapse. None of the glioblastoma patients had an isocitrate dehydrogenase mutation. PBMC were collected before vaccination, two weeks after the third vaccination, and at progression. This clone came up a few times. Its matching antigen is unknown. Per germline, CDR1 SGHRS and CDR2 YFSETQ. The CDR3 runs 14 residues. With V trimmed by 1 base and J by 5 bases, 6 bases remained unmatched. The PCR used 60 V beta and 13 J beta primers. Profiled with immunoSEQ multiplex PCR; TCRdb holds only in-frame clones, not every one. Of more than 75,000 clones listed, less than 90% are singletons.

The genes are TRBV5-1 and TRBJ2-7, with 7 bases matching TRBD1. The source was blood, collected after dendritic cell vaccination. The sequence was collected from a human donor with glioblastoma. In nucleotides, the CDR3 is TGCGCCAGCAGCTTGAGGGGGCAAGACGACGAGCAGTACTTC. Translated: CASSLRGQDDEQYF.